The rows below give T cell receptor beta chains drawn from one sample of a study of T cells after yellow fever vaccination. Each CDR3 protein gets one entry after TCRdb re-called the 5' RACE reads with MiXCR. Counted here are around 110,000 distinct CDR3 sequences, around 8% occurring once; the ten biggest clones make up about 25%. The material sequenced was CD8+ T cells sorted from PBMCs, taken 45 days after the yellow fever booster vaccination. Every receptor here comes from a man aged 30-40 years who received the YFV17D yellow fever vaccine. Each CDR3 is given without its conserved first and last residue.

TRBV11-2	TRBJ2-1	ASVREYNEQF
TRBV27	TRBJ2-7	ASSPLGETSYEQY
TRBV28	TRBJ2-1	ASSLARSSYNEQF
TRBV29-1	TRBJ2-7	SVGGGGEQY
TRBV25-1	TRBJ2-7	ASSEYLLAGGQPYEQY
TRBV7-9	TRBJ1-1	ASSLDSENTEAF
TRBV9	TRBJ2-5	ASSEGGLAGETQY
TRBV29-1	TRBJ2-1	SVSLAGKPYNEQF
TRBV10-2	TRBJ2-2	ASENGELF
TRBV20-1	TRBJ2-1	SADTGSSYNEQF
TRBV12-3/TRBV12-4	TRBJ1-4	ASSGTGGVEKLF
TRBV10-1	TRBJ2-5	ASTDRVSGKTQY
TRBV20-1	TRBJ2-7	SARRMSAYEQY
TRBV7-9	TRBJ2-2	AFGEPNTGELF
TRBV7-2	TRBJ2-3	ASSLAGGSDTQY
TRBV6-2/TRBV6-3	TRBJ2-1	ASMKTVAGSPYNEQF
TRBV12-3/TRBV12-4	TRBJ2-7	ASSLALHMDRLSYEQY
TRBV27	TRBJ2-1	ASSLIGGEQF
TRBV6-2/TRBV6-3	TRBJ1-1	ASRIGVTEAF
TRBV24-1	TRBJ2-1	ATSDTTRTGFNEQF
TRBV6-2/TRBV6-3	TRBJ2-7	ASSYYRRPGEQY
TRBV11-2	TRBJ2-1	ASSLAGDHEQF
TRBV6-5	TRBJ2-7	ASSYSTAGGYEQY
TRBV6-1	TRBJ1-5	ASRLRIGSNQPQH
TRBV20-1	TRBJ1-1	SALTPTPNTEAF
TRBV24-1	TRBJ2-5	ATSDSRDRGEQTQY
TRBV18	TRBJ2-7	ASSPGTLYEQY
TRBV15	TRBJ2-1	ATSSPGTSGNYNEQF
TRBV20-1	TRBJ2-3	SAIGTDTQY
TRBV7-2	TRBJ1-2	ASSLFYGETIYT
TRBV5-1	TRBJ2-1	ASSSQAGGWVYNEQF
TRBV20-1	TRBJ2-1	SARDVASGRVYNEQF
TRBV30	TRBJ2-1	ACLRTSGSRSGYNEQF
TRBV9	TRBJ2-2	ASSVELDTGELF
TRBV6-1	TRBJ2-1	ASRPLWEREEYNEQF
TRBV5-3	TRBJ2-1	ARTSGQF
TRBV5-1	TRBJ2-7	ASRAGHTSYEQY
TRBV20-1	TRBJ2-7	SASYRGLPPYEQY
TRBV20-1	TRBJ2-7	SAVSEGALEQY
TRBV9	TRBJ2-2	ASSDGENPGELF
TRBV25-1	TRBJ2-5	ASSEYKMGETQY
TRBV29-1	TRBJ2-5	SVEDRDSSYQETQY
TRBV27	TRBJ2-7	ASSYIPPGQGREQY
TRBV20-1	TRBJ2-1	SARGETGYNEQF
TRBV12-3/TRBV12-4	TRBJ2-1	ASTTSGGDEQF
TRBV11-2	TRBJ2-1	ASSGYDRYDNEQF
TRBV28	TRBJ1-2	ASRIRQGLIYGYT
TRBV30	TRBJ2-1	AWEQGEQF
TRBV7-2	TRBJ1-1	ASSLVGDPLNTEAF
TRBV27	TRBJ2-7	ASSSHPTESYEQY
TRBV5-6	TRBJ2-7	ASSLRSYEQY
TRBV12-3/TRBV12-4	TRBJ1-2	ASSFRFGNYGYT
TRBV12-3/TRBV12-4	TRBJ2-2	ASSPHLTVSTGELF
TRBV15	TRBJ2-2	ATSRDPLAGTGELF